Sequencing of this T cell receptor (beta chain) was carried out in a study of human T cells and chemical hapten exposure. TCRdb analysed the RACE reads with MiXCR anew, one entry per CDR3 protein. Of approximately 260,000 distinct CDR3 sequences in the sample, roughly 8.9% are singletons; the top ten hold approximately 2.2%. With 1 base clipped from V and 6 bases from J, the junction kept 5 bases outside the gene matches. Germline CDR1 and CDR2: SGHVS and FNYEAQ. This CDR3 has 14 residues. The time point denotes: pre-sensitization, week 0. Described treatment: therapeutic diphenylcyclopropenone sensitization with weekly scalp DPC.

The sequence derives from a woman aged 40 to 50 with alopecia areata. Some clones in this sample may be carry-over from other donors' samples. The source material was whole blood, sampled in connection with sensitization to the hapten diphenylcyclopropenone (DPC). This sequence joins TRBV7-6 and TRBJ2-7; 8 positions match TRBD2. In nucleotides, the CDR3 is TGTGCCAGCAGCTTAGATTTGGGGACTAGCGAGCAGTACTTC. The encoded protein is CASSLDLGTSEQYF.